This record looks at one TCR beta chain sequence and its context. This specimen belongs to a study of shared T cell receptors in the human thymus. Trimming took 2 bases from V and 0 from J, leaving 5 bases between them. From germline, CDR1 is MNHEY and CDR2 SMNVEV (reference sequence). This CDR3 region has 14 residues. Method: immunoSEQ multiplex PCR; TCRdb's copy keeps in-frame clones and lacks some. The sample records under 850,000 clones, roughly 90% being singletons. These data also featured in a second study, about human thymus T cells. As that report states: Resections removed during corrective heart surgery provided the thymus tissue used.

This TCR derives from a boy under three years old with a congenital heart defect. This sequence joins TRBV27 and TRBJ2-1; unclear D gene. The sample comprised thymocytes. The CDR3 DNA is TGTGCCAGCAGTTTACCGGGCTCCTACAATGAGCAGTTCTTC. It yields the protein CASSLPGSYNEQFF.